This T cell receptor (beta chain) was recorded in a study of blood T cell repertoires in COVID-19. At the level of the study: COVID-19 samples collected from the United States, Italy and Spain covered acute and convalescent phases. The cDNA or gDNA used as material had been derived from T cells, B-cell-depleted T cells, or PBMCs.

As originally analysed: Scientists estimated how many nucleated cells there were by amplifying reference gene primers. Sequencing used immunoSEQ multiplex PCR; TCRdb keeps in-frame clones, though not all of them. V, J and clone size are those of that table, while D and trimming were read from the DNA. This table holds more than 120,000 clones, around 83% found once. This clone is a singleton in its sample. CDR1 SGHTA and CDR2 FQGNSA come from the germline V gene. The ends lost 4 bases at V and 5 bases at J; junction bases unmatched: 7. CDR3 size: 14 residues. The chain recombines TRBV7-2 with TRBJ1-1; 7 positions match TRBD1. Sequencing used peripheral blood. The source of this sequence is a human donor with acute or convalescent COVID-19. The donor label of this sample is uncertain. CDR3 in amino acids: CASSSTTGSTEAFF. The CDR3 DNA is TGTGCCAGCAGCTCCACGACAGGGTCGACTGAAGCTTTCTTT.